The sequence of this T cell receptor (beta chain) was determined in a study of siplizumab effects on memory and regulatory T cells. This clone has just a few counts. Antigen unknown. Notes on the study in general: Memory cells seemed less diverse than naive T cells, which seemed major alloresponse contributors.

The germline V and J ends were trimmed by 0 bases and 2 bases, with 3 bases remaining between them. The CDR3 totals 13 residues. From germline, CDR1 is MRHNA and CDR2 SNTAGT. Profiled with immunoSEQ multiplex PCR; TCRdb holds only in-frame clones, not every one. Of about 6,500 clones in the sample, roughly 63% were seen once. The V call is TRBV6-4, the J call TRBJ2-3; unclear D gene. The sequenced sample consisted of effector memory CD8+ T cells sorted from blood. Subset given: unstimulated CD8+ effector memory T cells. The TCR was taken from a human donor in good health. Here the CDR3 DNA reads TGTGCCAGCAGTGACTCGGCCACAGATACGCAGTATTTT. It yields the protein CASSDSATDTQYF.